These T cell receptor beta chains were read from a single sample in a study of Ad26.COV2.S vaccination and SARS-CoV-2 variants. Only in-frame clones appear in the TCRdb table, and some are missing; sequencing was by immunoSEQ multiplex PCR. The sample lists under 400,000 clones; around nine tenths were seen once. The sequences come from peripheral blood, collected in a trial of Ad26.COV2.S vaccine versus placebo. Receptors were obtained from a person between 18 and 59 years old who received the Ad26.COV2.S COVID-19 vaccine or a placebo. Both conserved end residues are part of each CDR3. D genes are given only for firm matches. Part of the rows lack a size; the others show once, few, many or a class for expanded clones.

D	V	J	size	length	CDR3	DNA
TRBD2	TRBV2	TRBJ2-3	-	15	CASSTSGGSTDTQYF	TGTGCCAGCAGCACTAGCGGGGGGAGCACAGATACGCAGTATTTT
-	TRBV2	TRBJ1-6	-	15	CASWSLGNHNSPLHF	TGTGCCAGCTGGAGCCTGGGTAACCATAATTCACCCCTCCACTTT
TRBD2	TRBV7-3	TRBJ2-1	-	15	CASSPRLAGGNEQFF	TGTGCCAGCAGCCCGAGACTAGCGGGGGGCAATGAGCAGTTCTTC
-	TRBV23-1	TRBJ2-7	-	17	CASSQSIRGLFFYEQYF	TGCGCCAGCAGTCAATCTATCAGGGGACTGTTCTTCTACGAGCAGTACTTC
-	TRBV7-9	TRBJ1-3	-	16	CASSLAPSPSGNTIYF	TGTGCCAGCAGCTTAGCGCCAAGCCCCTCTGGAAACACCATATATTTT
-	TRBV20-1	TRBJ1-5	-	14	CSASRDVSNQPQHF	TGCAGTGCTAGTCGCGACGTTAGCAATCAGCCCCAGCATTTT
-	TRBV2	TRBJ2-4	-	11	CASSGGGIQYF	TGTGCCAGCAGTGGGGGTGGCATTCAGTACTTC
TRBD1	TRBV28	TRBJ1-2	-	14	CASSSQGADYGYTF	TGTGCCAGCAGTTCCCAGGGGGCGGACTATGGCTACACCTTC
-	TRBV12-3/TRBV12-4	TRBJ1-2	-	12	CASSRGTYGYTF	TGTGCCAGCAGCCGGGGTACTTATGGCTACACCTTC
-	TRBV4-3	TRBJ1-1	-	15	CASSQVLGGNTEAFF	TGCGCCAGCAGCCAAGTATTAGGGGGGAACACTGAAGCTTTCTTT
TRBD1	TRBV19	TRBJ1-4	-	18	CASSYGTGDDITNEKLFF	TGTGCCAGTTCTTACGGGACAGGGGATGATATTACTAATGAAAAACTGTTTTTT
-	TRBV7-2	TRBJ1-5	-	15	CASSLESLSNQPQHF	TGTGCCAGCAGCTTAGAGTCTCTTAGCAATCAGCCCCAGCATTTT
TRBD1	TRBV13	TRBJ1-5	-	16	CASSSNRDRGNQPQHF	TGTGCCAGCAGCTCAAACCGGGACAGGGGCAATCAGCCCCAGCATTTT
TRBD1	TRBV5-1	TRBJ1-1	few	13	CASSSTGGTEAFF	TGCGCCAGCAGCTCTACAGGGGGCACTGAAGCTTTCTTT
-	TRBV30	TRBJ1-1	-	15	CAWSPKQALNTEAFF	TGTGCCTGGAGTCCTAAACAGGCTTTGAACACTGAAGCTTTCTTT
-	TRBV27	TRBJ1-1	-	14	CASRVLGANTEAFF	TGTGCCAGCAGGGTACTTGGGGCGAACACTGAAGCTTTCTTT
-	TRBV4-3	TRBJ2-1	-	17	CASSHPGALRSYNEQFF	TGCGCCAGCAGCCACCCCGGGGCACTCCGCTCCTACAATGAGCAGTTCTTC
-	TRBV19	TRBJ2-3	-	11	CASSPTDTQYF	TGTGCCAGTAGTCCCACAGATACGCAGTATTTT
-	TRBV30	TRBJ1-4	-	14	CACRDTTTNEKLFF	TGTGCCTGTCGGGATACAACAACTAATGAAAAACTGTTTTTT
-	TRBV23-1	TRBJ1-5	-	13	CASSHMMGQPQHF	TGCGCCAGCAGTCATATGATGGGGCAGCCCCAGCATTTT